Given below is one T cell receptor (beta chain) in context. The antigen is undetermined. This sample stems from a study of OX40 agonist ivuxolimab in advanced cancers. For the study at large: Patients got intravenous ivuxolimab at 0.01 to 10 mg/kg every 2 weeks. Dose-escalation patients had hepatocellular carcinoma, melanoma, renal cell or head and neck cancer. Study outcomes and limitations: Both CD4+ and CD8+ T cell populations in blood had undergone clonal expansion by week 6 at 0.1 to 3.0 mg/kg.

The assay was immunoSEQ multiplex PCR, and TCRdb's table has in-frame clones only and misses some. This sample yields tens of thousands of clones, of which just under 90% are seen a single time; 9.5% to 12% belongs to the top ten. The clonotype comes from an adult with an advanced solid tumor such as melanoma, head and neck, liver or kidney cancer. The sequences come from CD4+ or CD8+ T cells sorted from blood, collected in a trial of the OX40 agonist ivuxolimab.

The CDR3 DNA follows: TGTGCCAGCAGACTACAGGGGACGTTAGACACCATATATTTT. It encodes CASRLQGTLDTIYF. The chain employs TRBV5-4 and TRBJ1-3, with 7 bases identical to TRBD1. This CDR3 is built from 14 residues. Per the germline V gene, CDR1 is SGHNT and CDR2 is YYREEE (reference sequence). The V and J ends lost 5 bases and 8 bases, in that order; junction bases with no gene match: 10.